A selection of T cell receptor beta chains follows, all from one sample in a study of cytomegalovirus exposure and HLA in healthy donors. The protocol was immunoSEQ multiplex PCR, while the TCRdb copy is restricted to in-frame clones and leaves out a portion. The data contain approximately 190,000 clones, around 88% of them singletons. Sequencing was carried out using PBMCs. The receptors here all came from a man in his forties in good health and CMV-seropositive. Both conserved end residues are part of each CDR3. D genes are given only for firm matches. Size tells how often a clone was seen (once, few, many) or the class of an expanded clone, and some rows leave it out.

>TRBV5-4|TRBD1|few|TRBJ1-3
CASSRDRVGNTIYF
TGTGCCAGCAGCCGTGACAGGGTGGGAAACACCATATATTTT
>TRBV9|-|-|TRBJ1-2
CASSATGSHGYTF
TGTGCCAGCAGCGCCACAGGGTCCCATGGCTACACCTTC
>TRBV7-6|TRBD1|-|TRBJ1-2
CASSPDRAYGYTF
TGTGCCAGCAGCCCGGACAGGGCGTATGGCTACACCTTC
>TRBV5-5|-|-|TRBJ1-1
CASSLVFVNTEAFF
TGTGCCAGCAGCTTGGTGTTCGTGAACACTGAAGCTTTCTTT
>TRBV9|-|once|TRBJ1-5
CASSGGNQPQHF
TGTGCCAGCTCAGGTGGCAATCAGCCCCAGCATTTT
>TRBV7-9|TRBD2|-|TRBJ2-1
CASSPVGGGLNEQFF
TGTGCCAGCAGCCCAGTCGGGGGAGGGCTTAATGAGCAGTTCTTC
>TRBV7-2|TRBD2|-|TRBJ2-3
CASSPPTSGRGRLYF
TGTGCCAGCAGCCCGCCGACTAGCGGGAGGGGGAGATTGTATTTT
>TRBV29-1|TRBD1|few|TRBJ2-2
CSVGGTGTTNTGELFF
TGCAGCGTTGGCGGGACAGGGACTACGAACACCGGGGAGCTGTTTTTT
>TRBV6-6|-|-|TRBJ2-4
CASSYSRGFKNIQYF
TGTGCCAGCAGTTACTCAAGAGGGTTCAAAAACATTCAGTACTTC
>TRBV19|-|-|TRBJ1-2
CASTGAPNYGYTF
TGTGCCAGTACGGGAGCCCCTAACTATGGCTACACCTTC
>TRBV7-9|-|few|TRBJ1-1
CASINKGGVNTEAFF
TGTGCCAGCATCAACAAAGGGGGTGTGAACACTGAAGCTTTCTTT
>TRBV19|-|-|TRBJ1-2
CASSLKTGPYGYTF
TGTGCCAGTAGTTTGAAGACAGGCCCCTATGGCTACACCTTC
>TRBV6-5|-|-|TRBJ1-2
CASSPLVYYGYTF
TGTGCCAGCAGTCCGCTAGTTTACTATGGCTACACCTTC
>TRBV7-9|TRBD2|-|TRBJ2-1
CASSLVLAGGGEQFF
TGTGCCAGCAGCTTAGTGCTAGCGGGAGGGGGTGAGCAGTTCTTC
>TRBV7-2|-|once|TRBJ1-5
CASSLTVNQPQHF
TGTGCCAGCAGCTTAACGGTTAATCAGCCCCAGCATTTT
>TRBV19|TRBD1|-|TRBJ1-5
CASSIPRTGGTNQPQHF
TGTGCCAGTAGTATACCCCGGACAGGTGGGACAAATCAGCCCCAGCATTTT
>TRBV7-6|-|-|TRBJ2-1
CASSPRRQVYNEQFF
TGTGCCAGCAGCCCGAGGAGACAGGTCTACAATGAGCAGTTCTTC